The rows below give T cell receptor beta chains drawn from one sample of a study of T cell repertoires in cytomegalovirus infection. The antigens of these receptors remain unknown. MiXCR was run by TCRdb on the reads, yielding one entry per CDR3 protein. The table includes hundreds of thousands of distinct CDR3 sequences, 32% detected once. Sequences were derived from cultured CD8+ T cells from PBMCs, sampled from culture after CMV antigen stimulation. Receptor source: a human donor in good health (CMV status not recorded). Some clones in this sample may be carry-over from other donors' samples. Each CDR3 is given with its conserved first and last residue. Each record gives: CDR3 length, J gene, clone size, D gene, V gene, CDR3 protein, CDR3 DNA. D genes are given only for firm matches. Size is omitted from some rows. Given values are once, few, many or a class for expanded clones.

length: 15
J: TRBJ2-2
size: NA
D: NA
V: TRBV5-6
CDR3: CASSLGRPNTGQLFF
DNA: TGTGCCAGCAGCTTGGGACGGCCGAACACCGGGCAGCTGTTTTTT

length: 16
J: TRBJ2-1
size: NA
D: TRBD2
V: TRBV19
CDR3: CASSIQRGAPYDEQFF
DNA: TGTGCCAGTAGTATCCAGCGGGGGGCCCCGTATGATGAGCAGTTCTTC

length: 13
J: TRBJ1-2
size: NA
D: NA
V: TRBV27
CDR3: CASSLNLVGGYTF
DNA: TGTGCCAGCAGTTTAAATCTTGTGGGGGGCTACACCTTC

length: 19
J: TRBJ2-5
size: NA
D: TRBD2
V: TRBV4-3
CDR3: CASSQDRSGGPFYQETQYF
DNA: TGCGCCAGCAGCCAAGATAGGAGCGGGGGACCCTTCTACCAAGAGACCCAGTACTTC

length: 13
J: TRBJ1-1
size: few
D: NA
V: TRBV4-1
CDR3: CASSQAFNNEAFF
DNA: TGCGCCAGCAGCCAAGCATTTAACAATGAAGCTTTCTTT

length: 14
J: TRBJ2-7
size: many
D: TRBD1
V: TRBV7-6
CDR3: CASSSQDRFGEQYF
DNA: TGTGCCAGCAGCTCTCAGGACAGGTTCGGGGAGCAGTACTTC

length: 16
J: TRBJ1-5
size: few
D: NA
V: TRBV20-1
CDR3: CSARDRKGDSNQPQHF
DNA: TGCAGTGCTAGAGATAGAAAGGGGGATAGCAATCAGCCCCAGCATTTT

length: 12
J: TRBJ2-7
size: NA
D: NA
V: TRBV6-8
CDR3: CASSYAGYKQYF
DNA: TGTGCCAGCAGTTACGCAGGCTACAAGCAGTACTTC

length: 15
J: TRBJ2-3
size: many
D: TRBD1
V: TRBV5-1
CDR3: CASSLGQGRSDTQYF
DNA: TGCGCCAGCAGCCTTGGACAGGGAAGGTCAGATACGCAGTATTTT

length: 15
J: TRBJ1-2
size: few
D: NA
V: TRBV6-8
CDR3: CASSPRATRDYGYTF
DNA: TGTGCCAGCAGTCCCCGGGCGACGCGGGACTATGGCTACACCTTC

length: 14
J: TRBJ1-1
size: NA
D: TRBD1
V: TRBV28
CDR3: CASSLPQGDFEAFF
DNA: TGTGCCAGCAGTCTACCCCAGGGGGACTTTGAAGCTTTCTTT

length: 12
J: TRBJ1-6
size: few
D: NA
V: TRBV7-2
CDR3: CASSSTGSHLHF
DNA: TGTGCCAGCAGCTCCACGGGAAGCCACCTGCACTTT

length: 13
J: TRBJ2-2
size: few
D: TRBD1
V: TRBV4-3
CDR3: CASSQTGQDELFF
DNA: TGCGCCAGCAGCCAGACCGGACAGGACGAGCTGTTTTTT

length: 12
J: TRBJ2-2
size: NA
D: NA
V: TRBV6-2/TRBV6-3
CDR3: CASQYPSGELFF
DNA: TGTGCCAGCCAGTACCCCTCCGGGGAGCTGTTTTTT

length: 15
J: TRBJ1-2
size: NA
D: NA
V: TRBV6-5
CDR3: CASSYSVSNMYGYTF
DNA: TGTGCCAGCAGTTACTCGGTCAGTAATATGTATGGCTACACCTTC

length: 13
J: TRBJ2-1
size: many
D: NA
V: TRBV6-2/TRBV6-3
CDR3: CASSYSDYNEQFF
DNA: TGTGCCAGCAGTTACTCGGACTACAATGAGCAGTTCTTC

length: 13
J: TRBJ2-7
size: many
D: TRBD1
V: TRBV7-9
CDR3: CASSLYRGYEQYF
DNA: TGTGCCAGCAGCTTGTACAGGGGCTACGAGCAGTACTTC

length: 15
J: TRBJ2-5
size: NA
D: TRBD1
V: TRBV27
CDR3: CASSPGTQGAETQYF
DNA: TGTGCCAGCAGTCCCGGGACTCAGGGGGCGGAGACCCAGTACTTC

length: 15
J: TRBJ1-2
size: many
D: NA
V: TRBV12-3/TRBV12-4
CDR3: CASNTGGRRGYGYTF
DNA: TGTGCCAGCAACACTGGGGGGAGACGGGGCTATGGCTACACCTTC

length: 16
J: TRBJ1-1
size: few
D: NA
V: TRBV7-9
CDR3: CASSPPGTRGMVEAFF
DNA: TGTGCCAGCAGCCCACCCGGGACCCGGGGAATGGTTGAAGCTTTCTTT

length: 14
J: TRBJ2-3
size: NA
D: NA
V: TRBV27
CDR3: CASTYTGDSDTQYF
DNA: TGTGCCAGCACCTACACAGGGGACTCAGATACGCAGTATTTT

length: 14
J: TRBJ1-2
size: few
D: NA
V: TRBV3-1
CDR3: CASTPRSGWDGYTF
DNA: TGTGCCAGCACCCCACGGTCTGGGTGGGATGGCTACACCTTC

length: 15
J: TRBJ1-1
size: few
D: TRBD1
V: TRBV7-9
CDR3: CASSPGQGTFTEAFF
DNA: TGTGCCAGCAGCCCGGGACAGGGAACGTTCACTGAAGCTTTCTTT

length: 14
J: TRBJ2-5
size: few
D: NA
V: TRBV4-1
CDR3: CASSRFGTEETQYF
DNA: TGCGCCAGCAGCCGTTTCGGGACCGAAGAGACCCAGTACTTC

length: 12
J: TRBJ1-2
size: NA
D: NA
V: TRBV10-3
CDR3: CAISPTGFGYTF
DNA: TGTGCCATCAGTCCCACAGGCTTCGGCTACACCTTC

length: 14
J: TRBJ1-4
size: NA
D: NA
V: TRBV27
CDR3: CASSLAAANEKLFF
DNA: TGTGCCAGCAGTTTAGCGGCTGCCAATGAAAAACTGTTTTTT

length: 19
J: TRBJ1-2
size: NA
D: NA
V: TRBV12-3/TRBV12-4
CDR3: CASLGAAETNFPSNYGYTF
DNA: TGTGCCAGCCTTGGGGCAGCGGAGACTAACTTCCCTTCTAACTATGGCTACACCTTC

length: 19
J: TRBJ2-1
size: many
D: TRBD2
V: TRBV7-2
CDR3: CASSFHLPLAGAAYNEQFF
DNA: TGTGCCAGCAGCTTCCATCTACCTCTAGCGGGGGCCGCCTACAATGAGCAGTTCTTC

length: 14
J: TRBJ1-4
size: NA
D: NA
V: TRBV20-1
CDR3: CSARSRRVGEKLFF
DNA: TGCAGTGCTAGAAGTCGAAGGGTGGGCGAAAAACTGTTTTTT

length: 14
J: TRBJ2-3
size: NA
D: TRBD1
V: TRBV6-1
CDR3: CASSEGQITDTQYF
DNA: TGTGCCAGCAGTGAGGGACAGATCACAGATACGCAGTATTTT

length: 15
J: TRBJ1-2
size: few
D: NA
V: TRBV28
CDR3: CASSLTPRGSEGYTF
DNA: TGTGCCAGCAGTTTAACCCCGAGGGGGTCAGAAGGCTACACCTTC

length: 17
J: TRBJ2-1
size: few
D: TRBD1
V: TRBV19
CDR3: CASSPPPDRPEDNEQFF
DNA: TGTGCCAGTAGTCCTCCCCCGGACAGGCCGGAGGACAATGAGCAGTTCTTC

length: 14
J: TRBJ2-3
size: many
D: TRBD2
V: TRBV6-1
CDR3: CASGPGGSTDTQYF
DNA: TGTGCCAGCGGACCCGGGGGGAGCACAGATACGCAGTATTTT

length: 18
J: TRBJ2-1
size: NA
D: NA
V: TRBV11-2
CDR3: CASSPTLPGPSSYNEQFF
DNA: TGTGCCAGCAGCCCCACTCTCCCGGGCCCCAGCTCCTACAATGAGCAGTTCTTC

length: 17
J: TRBJ2-2
size: few
D: NA
V: TRBV4-3
CDR3: CASSLGSGLSWAGELFF
DNA: TGCGCCAGCAGCCTCGGATCCGGCCTGAGCTGGGCCGGGGAGCTGTTTTTT

length: 15
J: TRBJ2-2
size: NA
D: TRBD2
V: TRBV5-4
CDR3: CASSPAGGSSGELFF
DNA: TGTGCCAGCAGCCCGGCGGGGGGGTCGTCCGGGGAGCTGTTTTTT

length: 14
J: TRBJ2-3
size: NA
D: TRBD2
V: TRBV19
CDR3: CASSRPSGTDTQYF
DNA: TGTGCCAGTAGTCGGCCTAGCGGTACAGATACGCAGTATTTT

length: 14
J: TRBJ2-1
size: few
D: NA
V: TRBV6-5
CDR3: CASSYVGAYNEQFF
DNA: TGTGCCAGCAGTTACGTGGGGGCCTACAATGAGCAGTTCTTC

length: 18
J: TRBJ2-3
size: NA
D: TRBD2
V: TRBV7-9
CDR3: CASSFPTSGESRTDTQYF
DNA: TGTGCCAGCAGCTTCCCCACCAGCGGGGAATCTCGCACAGATACGCAGTATTTT

length: 12
J: TRBJ1-5
size: NA
D: NA
V: TRBV6-2/TRBV6-3
CDR3: CASSPRNQPQHF
DNA: TGTGCCAGCTCTCCCCGCAATCAGCCCCAGCATTTT

length: 20
J: TRBJ2-4
size: many
D: TRBD2
V: TRBV7-6
CDR3: CASSLNPLTSGASAKNIQYF
DNA: TGTGCCAGCAGCCTAAACCCACTCACTAGCGGAGCATCAGCCAAAAACATTCAGTACTTC

length: 15
J: TRBJ2-3
size: NA
D: TRBD1
V: TRBV4-1
CDR3: CASSQLRQGADTQYF
DNA: TGCGCCAGCAGCCAATTGCGACAGGGCGCAGATACGCAGTATTTT

length: 13
J: TRBJ1-2
size: NA
D: TRBD1
V: TRBV10-3
CDR3: CAIDRGPNYGYTF
DNA: TGTGCCATTGACAGGGGGCCGAACTATGGCTACACCTTC

length: 15
J: TRBJ1-2
size: many
D: TRBD1
V: TRBV13
CDR3: CASSRGTGGNYGYTF
DNA: TGTGCCAGCAGTAGGGGGACAGGGGGCAACTATGGCTACACCTTC

length: 12
J: TRBJ1-1
size: NA
D: NA
V: TRBV12-3/TRBV12-4
CDR3: CAAGRTNTEAFF
DNA: TGTGCCGCCGGGAGGACGAACACTGAAGCTTTCTTT

length: 14
J: TRBJ1-2
size: few
D: TRBD1
V: TRBV7-6
CDR3: CASSLGGTADGYTF
DNA: TGTGCCAGCAGCTTGGGGGGGACAGCAGATGGCTACACCTTC

length: 15
J: TRBJ2-3
size: once
D: NA
V: TRBV2
CDR3: CASSAPRGITDTQYF
DNA: TGTGCCAGCAGTGCCCCTAGGGGGATCACAGATACGCAGTATTTT

length: 19
J: TRBJ2-7
size: few
D: TRBD1
V: TRBV4-1
CDR3: CASSQDAAGAGTGGPGQYF
DNA: TGCGCCAGCAGCCAAGATGCGGCAGGAGCTGGGACAGGGGGCCCAGGGCAGTACTTC

length: 14
J: TRBJ2-5
size: few
D: NA
V: TRBV7-9
CDR3: CASSLTGSKETQYF
DNA: TGTGCCAGCAGCTTAACCGGGTCCAAAGAGACCCAGTACTTC